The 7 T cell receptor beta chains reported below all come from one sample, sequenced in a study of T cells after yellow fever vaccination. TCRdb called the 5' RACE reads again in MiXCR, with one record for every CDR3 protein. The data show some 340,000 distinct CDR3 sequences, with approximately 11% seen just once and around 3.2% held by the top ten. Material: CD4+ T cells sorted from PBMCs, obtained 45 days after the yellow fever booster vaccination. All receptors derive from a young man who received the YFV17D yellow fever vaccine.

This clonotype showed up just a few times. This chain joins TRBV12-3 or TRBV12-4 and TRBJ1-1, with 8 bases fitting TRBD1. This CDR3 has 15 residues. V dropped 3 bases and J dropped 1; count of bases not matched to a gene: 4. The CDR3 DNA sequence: TGTGCCAGCAGTTTGCGTACAGGGGGGAACACTGAAGCTTTCTTT. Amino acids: CASSLRTGGNTEAFF.

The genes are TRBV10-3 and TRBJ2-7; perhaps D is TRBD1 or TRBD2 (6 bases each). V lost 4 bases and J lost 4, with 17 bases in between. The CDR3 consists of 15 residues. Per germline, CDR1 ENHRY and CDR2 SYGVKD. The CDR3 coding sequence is TGTGCCATCAGTGGGGGGGCCTCGACAGTTTACGAGCAGTACGTC. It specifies CAISGGASTVYEQYV.

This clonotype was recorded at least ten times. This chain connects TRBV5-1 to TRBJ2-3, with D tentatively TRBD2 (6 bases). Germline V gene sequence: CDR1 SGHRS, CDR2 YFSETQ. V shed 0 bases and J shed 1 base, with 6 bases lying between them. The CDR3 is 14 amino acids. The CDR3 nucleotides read TGCGCCAGCAGCTTGGGGGAGGGCACAGATACGCAGTATTTT. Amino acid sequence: CASSLGEGTDTQYF.

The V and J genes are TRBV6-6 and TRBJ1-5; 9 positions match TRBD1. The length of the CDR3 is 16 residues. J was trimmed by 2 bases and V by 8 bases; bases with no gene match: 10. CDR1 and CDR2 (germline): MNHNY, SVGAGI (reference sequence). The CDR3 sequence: CASVGQGGVGNQPQHF. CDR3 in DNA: TGTGCCAGCGTGGGACAGGGAGGTGTGGGCAATCAGCCCCAGCATTTT.

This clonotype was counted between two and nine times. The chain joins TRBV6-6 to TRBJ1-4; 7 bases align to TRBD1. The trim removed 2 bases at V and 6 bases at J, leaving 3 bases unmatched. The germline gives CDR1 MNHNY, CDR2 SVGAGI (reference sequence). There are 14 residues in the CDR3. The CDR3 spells CASSYGRGHEKLFF. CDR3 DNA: TGTGCCAGCAGTTACGGGAGGGGGCATGAAAAACTGTTTTTT.

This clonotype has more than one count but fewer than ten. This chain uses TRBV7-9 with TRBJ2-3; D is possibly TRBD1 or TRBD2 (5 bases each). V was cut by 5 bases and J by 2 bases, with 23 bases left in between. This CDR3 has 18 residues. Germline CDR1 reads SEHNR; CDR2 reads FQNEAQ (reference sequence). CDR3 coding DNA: TGTGCCAGCAGCCCCAGGGCGGGTCCGGGACCCTACACAGATACGCAGTATTTT. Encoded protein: CASSPRAGPGPYTDTQYF.

CDR3 sequence: CASSPGQGAFGYTF. The CDR3 coding sequence is TGTGCCAGCAGCCCGGGACAGGGGGCTTTTGGCTACACCTTC. V is TRBV9 and J is TRBJ1-2; 12 bases are shared with TRBD1. The CDR3 runs 14 residues. Germline trimming cut 4 bases from V and 7 bases from J; bases unmatched to any gene: 5. Germline CDR1 reads SGDLS; CDR2 reads YYNGEE.